What follows is one T cell receptor beta chain and its context. The entry originates in a study of OX40 agonist ivuxolimab in advanced cancers. This CDR3 is 15 amino acids long. Germline V gene lookup returns CDR1 MDHEN and CDR2 SYDVKM. Unmatched junction bases numbered 10, after V lost 6 bases and J lost 8 bases. Generated by immunoSEQ multiplex PCR, the TCRdb table keeps only in-frame clones and is missing some. Of more than 95,000 clones in the sample, 80% to 95% were seen once. The sequencing used CD4+ or CD8+ T cells sorted from blood, collected in a trial of the OX40 agonist ivuxolimab. V gene TRBV28 combines with J gene TRBJ2-1; 10 bases line up with TRBD1. The source is an adult with an advanced solid tumor such as melanoma, head and neck, liver or kidney cancer. CDR3 in amino acids: CASSPGTGVFHEQFF. The CDR3 nucleotides are TGTGCCAGCAGCCCCGGGACAGGGGTTTTCCATGAGCAGTTCTTC.